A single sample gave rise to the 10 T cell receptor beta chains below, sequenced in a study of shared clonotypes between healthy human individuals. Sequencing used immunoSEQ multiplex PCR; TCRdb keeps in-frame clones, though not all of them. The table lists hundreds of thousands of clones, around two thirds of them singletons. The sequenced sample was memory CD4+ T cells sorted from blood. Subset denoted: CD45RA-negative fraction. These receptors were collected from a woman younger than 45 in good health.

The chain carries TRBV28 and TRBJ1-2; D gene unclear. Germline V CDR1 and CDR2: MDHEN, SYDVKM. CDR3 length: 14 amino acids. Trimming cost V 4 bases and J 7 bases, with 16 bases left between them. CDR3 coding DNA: TGTGCCAGCAGTTACCCAGAAAAATCGGGTGGCTACACCTTC. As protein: CASSYPEKSGGYTF.

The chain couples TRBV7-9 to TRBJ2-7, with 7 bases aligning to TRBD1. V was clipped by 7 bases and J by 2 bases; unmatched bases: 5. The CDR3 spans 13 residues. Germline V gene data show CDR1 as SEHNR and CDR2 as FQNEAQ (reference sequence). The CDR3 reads CASILRGPYEQYF. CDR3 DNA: TGTGCCAGCATTCTTAGGGGGCCCTACGAGCAGTACTTC.

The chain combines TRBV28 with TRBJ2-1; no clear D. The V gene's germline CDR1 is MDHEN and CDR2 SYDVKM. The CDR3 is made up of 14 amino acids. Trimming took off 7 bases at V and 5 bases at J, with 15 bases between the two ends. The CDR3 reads CASIFGSTHNEQFF. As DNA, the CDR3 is TGTGCCAGCATCTTCGGGTCCACCCACAATGAGCAGTTCTTC.

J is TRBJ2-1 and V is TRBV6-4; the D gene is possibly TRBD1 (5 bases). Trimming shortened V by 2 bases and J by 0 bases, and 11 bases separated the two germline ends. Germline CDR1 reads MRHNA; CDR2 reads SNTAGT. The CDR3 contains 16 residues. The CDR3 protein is CASSDQGRASYNEQFF. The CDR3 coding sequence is TGTGCCAGCAGTGACCAGGGAAGGGCCTCCTACAATGAGCAGTTCTTC.

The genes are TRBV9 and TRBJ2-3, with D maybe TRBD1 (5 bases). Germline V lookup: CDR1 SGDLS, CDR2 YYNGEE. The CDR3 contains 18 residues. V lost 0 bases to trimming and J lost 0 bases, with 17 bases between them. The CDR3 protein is CASSVEGQGYSSTDTQYF. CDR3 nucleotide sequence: TGTGCCAGCAGCGTAGAGGGGCAGGGTTACTCTAGCACAGATACGCAGTATTTT.

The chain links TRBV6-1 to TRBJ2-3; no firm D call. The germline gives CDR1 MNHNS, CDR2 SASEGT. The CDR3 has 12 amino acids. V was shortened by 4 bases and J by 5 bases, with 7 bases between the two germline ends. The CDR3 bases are TGTGCCAGCAGTGTTTTGGAAGATACGCAGTATTTT. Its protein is CASSVLEDTQYF.

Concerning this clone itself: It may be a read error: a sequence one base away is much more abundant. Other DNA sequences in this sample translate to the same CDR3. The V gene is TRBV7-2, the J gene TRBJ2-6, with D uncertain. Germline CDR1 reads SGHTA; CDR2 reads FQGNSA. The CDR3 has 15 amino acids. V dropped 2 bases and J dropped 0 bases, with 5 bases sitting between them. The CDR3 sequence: CASSLIGSGANVLTF. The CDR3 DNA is TGTGCCAGCAGCTTAATAGGCTCTGGGGCCAACGTCCTGACTTTC.

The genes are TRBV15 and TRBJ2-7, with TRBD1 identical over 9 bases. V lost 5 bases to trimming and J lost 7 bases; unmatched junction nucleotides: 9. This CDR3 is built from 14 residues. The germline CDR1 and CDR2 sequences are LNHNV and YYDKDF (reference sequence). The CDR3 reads CATSHPGQGLEQYF. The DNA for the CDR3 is TGTGCCACCAGCCACCCCGGACAGGGGTTAGAGCAGTACTTC.

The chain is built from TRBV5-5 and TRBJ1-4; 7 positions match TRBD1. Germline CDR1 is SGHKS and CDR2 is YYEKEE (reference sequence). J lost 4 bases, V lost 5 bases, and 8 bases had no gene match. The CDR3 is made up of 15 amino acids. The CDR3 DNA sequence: TGTGCCAGCAGTCTAACCCGGGACAGTAATGAAAAACTGTTTTTT. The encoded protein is CASSLTRDSNEKLFF.

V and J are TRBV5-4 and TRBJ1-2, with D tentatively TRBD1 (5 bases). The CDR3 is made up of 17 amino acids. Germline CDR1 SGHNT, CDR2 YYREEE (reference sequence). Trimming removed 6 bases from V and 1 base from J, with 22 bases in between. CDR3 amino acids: CASNPGGSTPINYGYTF. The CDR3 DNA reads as TGTGCCAGCAACCCTGGGGGAAGCACCCCCATTAACTATGGCTACACCTTC.